This T cell receptor beta chain was sequenced in a study of spatial heterogeneity in lung cancer. In germline, CDR1 is LNHDA, CDR2 SQIVND (reference sequence). The CDR3 spans 13 residues. Between the trimmed V and J ends, which lost 3 bases and 4 bases, there was a span of 6 bases. Unique molecular identifiers tagged every individual TCR cDNA molecule. MiXCR, applied by TCRdb to the 5' RACE reads, yields one record per CDR3 protein. The sample has over 50,000 distinct CDR3 sequences; around 6% are singletons. Time point here: sample taken at primary tumor resection. The material was PBMCs, obtained at surgery. The J gene is TRBJ1-4, the V gene TRBV19; D gene unclear. The sequence was collected from a female donor with early-stage non-small cell lung cancer. The CDR3 here is CASSIRLNEKLFF. DNA of the CDR3: TGTGCCAGTAGTATCCGGCTTAATGAAAAACTGTTTTTT.